A selection of T cell receptor beta chains follows, all from one sample in a study of T cell responses to AZD1222 COVID-19 vaccine. The assay was immunoSEQ multiplex PCR, and TCRdb's table has in-frame clones only and misses some. Among about 150,000 clones, about nine tenths were seen once, and the ten largest hold about 3.3%. The source was peripheral blood, collected 28 days after the second AZD1222 dose. These receptors were taken from an adult who received the AZD1222 COVID-19 vaccine. CDR3s include the opening cysteine and the closing phenylalanine or tryptophan. D genes are given only for firm matches. Only part of the rows carry a size: once, few, many, or a class if the clone is expanded.

clone_size: .
v_call: TRBV5-1
d_call: .
j_call: TRBJ1-6
cdr3_aa: CASSLDRDSPLHF
cdr3_nt: TGCGCCAGCAGCTTGGACAGGGACTCACCCCTCCACTTT

clone_size: .
v_call: TRBV6-5
d_call: .
j_call: TRBJ2-7
cdr3_aa: CASRRDSYEQYF
cdr3_nt: TGTGCCAGCAGGAGGGACTCCTACGAGCAGTACTTC

clone_size: .
v_call: TRBV27
d_call: .
j_call: TRBJ1-1
cdr3_aa: CASSLSGGVGEAFF
cdr3_nt: TGTGCCAGCAGTTTATCGGGGGGGGTCGGTGAAGCTTTCTTT

clone_size: .
v_call: TRBV6-5
d_call: TRBD1
j_call: TRBJ2-1
cdr3_aa: CASSIDRGAESEQFF
cdr3_nt: TGTGCCAGCAGTATTGACAGGGGCGCCGAATCTGAGCAGTTCTTC

clone_size: .
v_call: TRBV5-1
d_call: .
j_call: TRBJ1-1
cdr3_aa: CASSPFFGRNTEAFF
cdr3_nt: TGCGCCAGCAGCCCTTTCTTCGGACGGAACACTGAAGCTTTCTTT

clone_size: .
v_call: TRBV5-1
d_call: .
j_call: TRBJ1-6
cdr3_aa: CASSSEGRGNSPLHF
cdr3_nt: TGCGCCAGCAGTTCTGAGGGCAGGGGAAATTCACCCCTCCACTTT

clone_size: .
v_call: TRBV28
d_call: TRBD1
j_call: TRBJ1-5
cdr3_aa: CASSWTGVNQPQHF
cdr3_nt: TGTGCCAGCAGCTGGACAGGGGTTAATCAGCCCCAGCATTTT

clone_size: .
v_call: TRBV7-9
d_call: .
j_call: TRBJ1-1
cdr3_aa: CASSREGGIGKPEAFF
cdr3_nt: TGTGCCAGCAGTCGTGAGGGGGGCATAGGGAAACCAGAAGCTTTCTTT

clone_size: .
v_call: TRBV19
d_call: .
j_call: TRBJ1-1
cdr3_aa: CASSVGVGTEAFF
cdr3_nt: TGTGCCAGTAGTGTGGGGGTGGGCACTGAAGCTTTCTTT

clone_size: .
v_call: TRBV28
d_call: TRBD1
j_call: TRBJ2-7
cdr3_aa: CAIKQGDYEQYF
cdr3_nt: TGTGCCATCAAACAGGGGGACTACGAGCAGTACTTC

clone_size: few
v_call: TRBV7-6
d_call: .
j_call: TRBJ2-5
cdr3_aa: CASSLSGQETQYF
cdr3_nt: TGTGCCAGCAGCTTAAGTGGCCAAGAGACCCAGTACTTC

clone_size: .
v_call: TRBV2
d_call: TRBD2
j_call: TRBJ2-7
cdr3_aa: CASITSGSFSYEQYF
cdr3_nt: TGTGCCAGCATTACCAGCGGGAGCTTCTCCTACGAGCAGTACTTC

clone_size: .
v_call: TRBV10-1
d_call: TRBD2
j_call: TRBJ2-3
cdr3_aa: CASSSSGSADTGYF
cdr3_nt: TGCGCCAGCTCGAGTAGCGGGAGCGCAGATACGGGGTATTTT

clone_size: .
v_call: TRBV6-1
d_call: .
j_call: TRBJ1-2
cdr3_aa: CASSEGSGPGFPYTF
cdr3_nt: TGTGCCAGCAGTGAAGGGTCGGGGCCAGGATTCCCCTACACCTTC

clone_size: .
v_call: TRBV6-5
d_call: TRBD2
j_call: TRBJ2-7
cdr3_aa: CASSSWTSGRFNEQYF
cdr3_nt: TGTGCCAGCAGTTCCTGGACTAGCGGGAGGTTCAACGAGCAGTACTTC

clone_size: .
v_call: TRBV11-2
d_call: .
j_call: TRBJ2-5
cdr3_aa: CASSFHSPQETQYF
cdr3_nt: TGTGCCAGCAGCTTCCATTCACCCCAAGAGACCCAGTACTTC

clone_size: few
v_call: TRBV4-1
d_call: .
j_call: TRBJ2-2
cdr3_aa: CASSQVDTGELFF
cdr3_nt: TGCGCCAGCAGCCAAGTCGACACCGGGGAGCTGTTTTTT

clone_size: few
v_call: TRBV6-6
d_call: TRBD2
j_call: TRBJ2-5
cdr3_aa: CASSLSGRVLDGYETQYF
cdr3_nt: TGTGCCAGCAGTCTGAGCGGGAGGGTACTGGATGGGTACGAGACCCAGTACTTC

clone_size: .
v_call: TRBV7-9
d_call: .
j_call: TRBJ1-1
cdr3_aa: CASSFFSENTEAFF
cdr3_nt: TGTGCCAGCAGCTTTTTCTCGGAAAACACTGAAGCTTTCTTT

clone_size: .
v_call: TRBV19
d_call: .
j_call: TRBJ2-1
cdr3_aa: CASSTSGIPNNEQFF
cdr3_nt: TGTGCCAGTAGTACTTCCGGGATCCCAAACAATGAGCAGTTCTTC

clone_size: .
v_call: TRBV19
d_call: .
j_call: TRBJ1-2
cdr3_aa: CASTTQGFYGYTF
cdr3_nt: TGTGCCAGTACCACCCAGGGGTTCTATGGCTACACCTTC

clone_size: .
v_call: TRBV11-2
d_call: .
j_call: TRBJ1-2
cdr3_aa: CASSPQMAGESYTF
cdr3_nt: TGTGCCAGCAGCCCACAAATGGCTGGGGAGAGCTACACCTTC

clone_size: few
v_call: TRBV5-1
d_call: TRBD1
j_call: TRBJ2-5
cdr3_aa: CASSFGQDRETQYF
cdr3_nt: TGCGCCAGCAGCTTTGGACAGGACCGGGAGACCCAGTACTTC

clone_size: .
v_call: TRBV30
d_call: .
j_call: TRBJ2-7
cdr3_aa: CAWSPSYEQYF
cdr3_nt: TGTGCCTGGAGTCCCTCCTACGAGCAGTACTTC

clone_size: .
v_call: TRBV30
d_call: .
j_call: TRBJ1-2
cdr3_aa: CAWSGTYGYTF
cdr3_nt: TGTGCCTGGAGTGGGACCTATGGCTACACCTTC

clone_size: .
v_call: TRBV7-9
d_call: TRBD1
j_call: TRBJ2-7
cdr3_aa: CASSGRTGTYEQYF
cdr3_nt: TGTGCCAGCAGCGGACGGACAGGGACCTACGAGCAGTACTTC

clone_size: .
v_call: TRBV2
d_call: .
j_call: TRBJ2-4
cdr3_aa: CASSPRLAKNIQYF
cdr3_nt: TGTGCCAGCAGTCCTCGACTAGCCAAAAACATTCAGTACTTC

clone_size: .
v_call: TRBV7-9
d_call: .
j_call: TRBJ1-2
cdr3_aa: CASSLAGPSYGYTF
cdr3_nt: TGTGCCAGCAGCTTAGCGGGACCATCCTATGGCTACACCTTC

clone_size: .
v_call: TRBV15
d_call: .
j_call: TRBJ1-3
cdr3_aa: CATSRGVPASGNTIYF
cdr3_nt: TGTGCCACCAGCAGAGGTGTGCCGGCCTCTGGAAACACCATATATTTT

clone_size: once
v_call: TRBV7-6
d_call: TRBD1
j_call: TRBJ1-5
cdr3_aa: CASSFGQGAEGQPQHF
cdr3_nt: TGTGCCAGCAGCTTTGGACAGGGGGCAGAAGGGCAGCCCCAGCATTTT

clone_size: .
v_call: TRBV30
d_call: .
j_call: TRBJ2-2
cdr3_aa: CACQLNTGELFF
cdr3_nt: TGTGCCTGTCAACTAAACACCGGGGAGCTGTTTTTT

clone_size: few
v_call: TRBV6-4
d_call: TRBD1
j_call: TRBJ1-1
cdr3_aa: CASSGDNWAGGGGEAFF
cdr3_nt: TGTGCCAGCAGCGGTGATAATTGGGCAGGGGGTGGAGGTGAAGCTTTCTTT

clone_size: .
v_call: TRBV5-4
d_call: .
j_call: TRBJ1-1
cdr3_aa: CASSLGQTLTEAFF
cdr3_nt: TGTGCCAGCAGCTTGGGTCAGACCCTCACTGAAGCTTTCTTT

clone_size: .
v_call: TRBV20-1
d_call: .
j_call: TRBJ2-5
cdr3_aa: CSAAPETQYF
cdr3_nt: TGCAGTGCTGCACCGGAGACCCAGTACTTC

clone_size: .
v_call: TRBV3-1/TRBV3-2
d_call: .
j_call: TRBJ1-1
cdr3_aa: CASSQVEGNTEAFF
cdr3_nt: TGTGCCAGCAGCCAAGTAGAAGGGAACACTGAAGCTTTCTTT

clone_size: .
v_call: TRBV7-9
d_call: .
j_call: TRBJ1-1
cdr3_aa: CASLLGGINTEAFF
cdr3_nt: TGTGCCAGCCTGCTAGGGGGGATTAACACTGAAGCTTTCTTT

clone_size: .
v_call: TRBV6-5
d_call: .
j_call: TRBJ2-1
cdr3_aa: CASSPSAPIRGEQFF
cdr3_nt: TGTGCCAGCAGTCCCTCGGCCCCAATCCGGGGTGAGCAGTTCTTC

clone_size: .
v_call: TRBV24-1
d_call: .
j_call: TRBJ2-1
cdr3_aa: CALPRIAEYNEQFF
cdr3_nt: TGTGCCCTCCCCCGAATAGCGGAATACAATGAGCAGTTCTTC

clone_size: .
v_call: TRBV5-1
d_call: TRBD1
j_call: TRBJ1-6
cdr3_aa: CASSLERGQGERGSPLHF
cdr3_nt: TGCGCCAGCAGCTTGGAAAGGGGACAGGGGGAACGTGGATCACCCCTCCACTTT

clone_size: .
v_call: TRBV6-6
d_call: .
j_call: TRBJ2-7
cdr3_aa: CASSSYQGFHEQYF
cdr3_nt: TGTGCCAGCAGTTCATATCAGGGATTCCACGAGCAGTACTTC